A single sample gave rise to the 27 T cell receptor beta chains below, sequenced in a study of T cell responses to AZD1222 COVID-19 vaccine. Generated by immunoSEQ multiplex PCR, the TCRdb table keeps only in-frame clones and is missing some. This table has roughly 270,000 clones, roughly 93% appearing once. The sequencing here drew on peripheral blood, taken 28 days after the second AZD1222 dose. Receptors originate from an adult who received the AZD1222 COVID-19 vaccine.

V and J are TRBV3-1 (or the pseudogene TRBV3-2) and TRBJ2-1; 10 nucleotides agree with TRBD2. Germline CDR1 is LGHDT and CDR2 is YNNKEL (reference sequence). The CDR3 consists of 16 residues. With V trimmed by 5 bases and J by 6 bases, 10 bases remained unmatched. CDR3 protein: CASSFPERGGPNEQFF. The CDR3 DNA reads TGTGCCAGCAGCTTCCCCGAGCGGGGGGGACCCAATGAGCAGTTCTTC.

V is TRBV30 and J is TRBJ2-5, with D unresolved. CDR3 length: 11 amino acids. Germline CDR1 reads GTSNPN; CDR2 reads SVGIG (reference sequence). Trimming shortened V by 0 bases and J by 5 bases, and 4 bases separated the two germline ends. The CDR3 region is CAWSVLETQYF. The CDR3 DNA reads TGTGCCTGGAGTGTCCTGGAGACCCAGTACTTC.

The V call is TRBV29-1, the J call TRBJ1-1; D ambiguous. The germline V gene encodes CDR1 SQVTM and CDR2 ANQGSEA. The CDR3 is 13 residues long. Trimming took off 4 bases at V and 0 bases at J, with 9 bases between the two ends. CDR3 residues: CSVGQAMNTEAFF. The CDR3, as DNA: TGCAGCGTTGGGCAGGCGATGAACACTGAAGCTTTCTTT.

The gene calls are TRBV29-1 and TRBJ2-3; no reliable D call. V gave up 5 bases and J gave up 4 bases, with 7 bases separating them. Germline V gene lookup returns CDR1 SQVTM and CDR2 ANQGSEA. This CDR3 spans 11 amino acids. CDR3 sequence reads: CSVSPPDTQYF. CDR3 sequence (DNA): TGCAGCGTTAGCCCCCCAGATACGCAGTATTTT.

This chain connects TRBV19 to TRBJ1-5; no clear D. Germline CDR1 is LNHDA and CDR2 is SQIVND (reference sequence). This CDR3 is built from 14 residues. The V end was cut by 5 bases, the J end by 0 bases, with 8 bases between. CDR3 DNA sequence: TGTGCCAGTAGTGCGGCAAATAGCAATCAGCCCCAGCATTTT. Translating it yields CASSAANSNQPQHF.

This chain connects TRBV5-1 to TRBJ2-7; 8 nucleotides line up with TRBD2. The V segment lost 0 bases and the J segment 5 bases; nucleotides outside the gene matches: 7. Germline V gene sequence: CDR1 SGHRS, CDR2 YFSETQ. CDR3 size: 15 residues. The CDR3 here is CASSLGTSFGDEQYF. DNA for the CDR3: TGCGCCAGCAGCTTGGGGACTAGCTTCGGCGACGAGCAGTACTTC. Together with reference TRBV5-1 and TRBJ2-7, the CDR3 gives the full variable domain: KAGVTQTPRYLIKTRGQQVTLSCSPISGHRSVSWYQQTPGQGLQFLFEYFSETQRNKGNFPGRFSGRQFSNSRSEMNVSTLELGDSALYLCASSLGTSFGDEQYFGPGTRLTVT.

This clone was picked up a small number of times. The V and J genes are TRBV5-1 and TRBJ2-1; 10 nucleotides agree with TRBD2. The CDR3 is made up of 16 amino acids. Germline CDR1 is SGHRS and CDR2 is YFSETQ. V lost 0 bases to trimming and J lost 4 bases; unmatched junction nucleotides: 4. Written as DNA, the CDR3 is TGCGCCAGCAGCTTGGAGCCTAGCGGGGGTTACAATGAGCAGTTCTTC. Protein product: CASSLEPSGGYNEQFF.

The CDR3 DNA is TGTGCCAGCAGTGACAGACCAATGAACACTGAAGCTTTCTTT. Translated: CASSDRPMNTEAFF. V and J are TRBV5-6 and TRBJ1-1; weak D call: TRBD1 (5 bases). Germline lookup yields CDR1 SGHDT and CDR2 YYEEEE. V lost 5 bases and J lost 0, with 11 bases in between. The CDR3 has 14 amino acids. Based on the CDR3 plus reference TRBV5-6 and TRBJ1-1, the full variable domain is DAGVTQSPTHLIKTRGQQVTLRCSPKSGHDTVSWYQQALGQGPQFIFQYYEEEERQRGNFPDRFSGHQFPNYSSELNVNALLLGDSALYLCASSDRPMNTEAFFGQGTRLTVV.

The V and J genes are TRBV4-1 and TRBJ1-2; D gene ambiguous. The germline gives CDR1 MGHRA, CDR2 YSYEKL. Trimming removed 0 bases from V and 4 bases from J, with 6 bases in between. CDR3 length: 13 amino acids. In nucleotides, the CDR3 is TGCGCCAGCAGCCAAGATTCACTCTATGGCTACACCTTC. Translated, it gives CASSQDSLYGYTF.

The chain is built from TRBV5-1 and TRBJ2-1; TRBD2 agrees at 12 bases. Germline-derived CDR1 and CDR2 are SGHRS and YFSETQ. The CDR3 spans 16 residues. Trimming cost V 5 bases and J 6 bases; bases outside gene matches: 9. CDR3 nucleotide sequence: TGCGCCAGCAGTCTACTAGGACTAGCGGGGTCCAATGAGCAGTTCTTC. Protein sequence: CASSLLGLAGSNEQFF.

This chain connects TRBV7-9 to TRBJ1-1; D possibly corresponds to TRBD1 (6 bases). Trimming removed 6 bases at V and 3 bases at J, with 20 bases between. Germline assignment: CDR1 SEHNR and CDR2 FQNEAQ (reference sequence). The CDR3 runs to 16 residues. The DNA for the CDR3 is TGTGCCAGCAGTCCTCGTGTTGGGGGCTCCGACACTGAAGCTTTCTTT. This sequence encodes CASSPRVGGSDTEAFF.

This chain links TRBV19 with TRBJ1-5; D possibly corresponds to TRBD1 (6 bases). Deletions cut 5 bases from V and 6 bases from J, with 14 bases between. Germline assignment: CDR1 LNHDA and CDR2 SQIVND (reference sequence). CDR3 size: 14 residues. CDR3 sequence (DNA): TGTGCCAGTAGTCTACAGGGACGTGCTCAGCCCCAGCATTTT. This translates into CASSLQGRAQPQHF. The whole variable domain, remainder taken from reference TRBV19 and TRBJ1-5, is DGGITQSPKYLFRKEGQNVTLSCEQNLNHDAMYWYRQDPGQGLRLIYYSQIVNDFQKGDIAEGYSVSREKKESFPLTVTSAQKNPTAFYLCASSLQGRAQPQHFGDGTRLSIL.

Here the CDR3 DNA reads TGTGCCAGCAGTTTGGTACGTTTTTATAGCAATCAGCCCCAGCATTTT. Its translation is CASSLVRFYSNQPQHF. The chain is built from TRBV28 and TRBJ1-5; unclear D gene. CDR3 length: 16 residues. Germline assignment: CDR1 MDHEN and CDR2 SYDVKM. V was cut by 3 bases and J by 0 bases, with 12 bases left in between.

The chain recombines TRBV6-1 with TRBJ2-7; 7 bases align to TRBD1. The germline V gene has CDR1 MNHNS and CDR2 SASEGT. CDR3 length equals 16 residues. V was clipped by 1 base and J by 3 bases; unmatched bases: 9. Here the CDR3 reads CASSEGLGQDFYEQYF. In DNA form, the CDR3 reads TGTGCCAGCAGTGAAGGTCTAGGACAGGACTTCTACGAGCAGTACTTC.

This clone was observed a single time. The CDR3 region is CASSPEAGGIGYTF. CDR3 nucleotides: TGTGCCAGCAGCCCCGAGGCGGGGGGTATTGGCTACACCTTC. V and J are TRBV6-2 or TRBV6-3 and TRBJ1-2; D is perhaps TRBD1 (5 bases). The CDR3 sequence is 14 residues long. The germline V gene encodes CDR1 MNHEY and CDR2 SVGEGT. With 6 bases removed from V and 7 bases from J, the gap between germline ends came to 18 bases.

This chain joins TRBV23-1 and TRBJ1-4; 8 bases map to TRBD1. TRBV23-1 is designated an ORF whose function remains uncertain. Unmatched junction bases numbered 8, after V lost 4 bases and J lost 7 bases. This CDR3 is built from 15 residues. The CDR3 coding sequence is TGCGCCAGCAGTCGTTATCAGGGGGCGAGTGAAAAACTGTTTTTT. Its translation is CASSRYQGASEKLFF.

V and J are TRBV19 and TRBJ1-1; D is unclear. Germline CDR1 is LNHDA and CDR2 is SQIVND (reference sequence). The CDR3 consists of 14 residues. V was trimmed by 3 bases and J by 0 bases, leaving 8 bases between them. The CDR3: CASSILGLNTEAFF. The CDR3 DNA follows: TGTGCCAGTAGTATCCTCGGGTTGAACACTGAAGCTTTCTTT.

V and J are TRBV4-2 and TRBJ2-1, with 7 bases fitting TRBD1. The V gene's germline CDR1 is LGHNA and CDR2 YNFKEQ. V trimming: 5 bases; J trimming: 2 bases; junction bases outside the gene matches: 6. The CDR3 is 15 amino acids. CDR3 bases: TGTGCCAGCAGCTCCGACAGGGCAACCTACAATGAGCAGTTCTTC. This sequence encodes CASSSDRATYNEQFF.

The rearrangement joins TRBV5-4 to TRBJ2-1, with D hard to call. This CDR3 region has 13 residues. From germline, CDR1 is SGHNT and CDR2 YYREEE (reference sequence). V lost 2 bases and J lost 9, with 12 bases in between. CDR3 in DNA: TGTGCCAGCAGCTTCACCCTCGGCCTTGAGCAGTTCTTC. Translation gives CASSFTLGLEQFF.

CDR3 in DNA: TGTGCCAGCAGTGAAAGGTGGGGCACTGAAGCTTTCTTT. Protein: CASSERWGTEAFF. The rearrangement uses TRBV2 and TRBJ1-1, with D hard to call. This CDR3 has 13 residues. V was clipped by 2 bases and J by 4 bases, with 8 bases between them. The V gene's germline CDR1 is SNHLY and CDR2 FYNNEI.

This chain links TRBV19 with TRBJ1-1, with no clear D. Germline V gene lookup returns CDR1 LNHDA and CDR2 SQIVND (reference sequence). Trimming stripped 9 bases from V and 1 base from J, with 6 bases between. The CDR3 has 11 amino acids. The DNA for the CDR3 is TGTGCCAGCGGTCCGAACACTGAAGCTTTCTTT. The encoded protein is CASGPNTEAFF. The complete variable domain, with remaining parts taken from reference TRBV19 and TRBJ1-1, reads DGGITQSPKYLFRKEGQNVTLSCEQNLNHDAMYWYRQDPGQGLRLIYYSQIVNDFQKGDIAEGYSVSREKKESFPLTVTSAQKNPTAFYLCASGPNTEAFFGQGTRLTVV.

The count of this clone is one. This chain connects TRBV7-9 to TRBJ2-2; TRBD2 might be the D (5 bases). The CDR3 sequence is 17 residues long. Germline V gene lookup returns CDR1 SEHNR and CDR2 FQNEAQ (reference sequence). The V gene lost 8 bases and the J gene lost 4 bases, with 23 bases spanning the gap. The CDR3 here is CASGILKNPAVTGELFF. CDR3 sequence (DNA): TGTGCCAGCGGAATCTTAAAAAACCCAGCGGTCACCGGGGAGCTGTTTTTT. Full variable domain (remainder filled in from reference TRBV7-9 and TRBJ2-2): DTGVSQNPRHKITKRGQNVTFRCDPISEHNRLYWYRQTLGQGPEFLTYFQNEAQLEKSRLLSDRFSAERPKGSFSTLEIQRTEQGDSAMYLCASGILKNPAVTGELFFGEGSRLTVL.

The genes are TRBV3-1 (or the pseudogene TRBV3-2) and TRBJ2-2, with 10 nucleotides matching TRBD1. CDR3 size: 17 residues. V was pared by 4 bases and J by 7 bases, with 12 bases of the junction left unmatched. Looked up from germline, CDR1 is LGHDT and CDR2 is YNNKEL (reference sequence). In DNA form, the CDR3 reads TGTGCCAGCAGCCCGTCCCGGGACAGGGGACGAAGCGGGGAGCTGTTTTTT. It codes for CASSPSRDRGRSGELFF.

This rearrangement joins TRBV19 to TRBJ2-7; 7 nucleotides align to TRBD2. The CDR3 extends over 13 amino acids. Losses at the gene ends were 6 bases for V and 5 bases for J; bases not matched to a gene: 7. Germline V CDR1 and CDR2: LNHDA, SQIVND (reference sequence). This chain's CDR3 is CASSYLGRDEQYF. In nucleotides, the CDR3 is TGTGCCAGTAGCTACCTAGGGAGGGACGAGCAGTACTTC.

This chain links TRBV14 with TRBJ2-3; D is tentatively TRBD1 or TRBD2 (5 bases each). Germline CDR1 SGHDN, CDR2 FVKESK. With 4 bases removed from V and 4 bases from J, the gap between germline ends came to 15 bases. The CDR3 extends over 15 amino acids. DNA for the CDR3: TGTGCCAGCAGCCGAGCCCTCTTGGGGGCAGATACGCAGTATTTT. Encoded protein: CASSRALLGADTQYF. The full variable domain, completed using reference TRBV14 and TRBJ2-3, is EAGVTQFPSHSVIEKGQTVTLRCDPISGHDNLYWYRRVMGKEIKFLLHFVKESKQDESGMPNNRFLAERTGGTYSTLKVQPAELEDSGVYFCASSRALLGADTQYFGPGTRLTVL.

The genes are TRBV28 and TRBJ2-7, with a weak D call TRBD1 (6 bases). V lost 5 bases and J lost 3, with 11 bases in between. The CDR3 contains 13 residues. Germline V lookup: CDR1 MDHEN, CDR2 SYDVKM. The CDR3 sequence: CASSLGQFYEQYF. The DNA for the CDR3 is TGTGCCAGCAGTCTCGGACAGTTCTACGAGCAGTACTTC.

The chain joins TRBV10-3 to TRBJ2-3; possible D gene TRBD1, 6 bases. This CDR3 is built from 16 residues. Germline-derived CDR1 and CDR2 are ENHRY and SYGVKD. Between the trimmed V and J ends, which lost 2 bases and 0 bases, there was a span of 12 bases. The CDR3 DNA reads TGTGCCATCAGTGAGGGGGACACCTCTAGCACAGATACGCAGTATTTT. Translated, it gives CAISEGDTSSTDTQYF.